The entry that follows covers one T cell receptor (beta chain) sequence. The antigen is undetermined. Being one base from a much bigger clone, this may be a read error. As to time point: pre-sensitization, week 0. This sample's treatment: therapeutic diphenylcyclopropenone sensitization with weekly scalp DPC. Staff drew blood before applying each patch test. From whole blood left unfractionated, total RNA was extracted. Germline loops: CDR1 SGHTA, CDR2 FQGNSA. CDR3 size: 15 residues. Trimming removed 1 base from V and 1 base from J, with 11 bases in between. This specimen comes from a study of human T cells and chemical hapten exposure. Study-wide points: Expanded TCRs created a significantly greater count of big CDR3 similarity clusters than controls did.

How the authors handled the data: Sample TCR totals centred on a median of around 95,000, ranging about 20,000 to 700,000. TCRdb re-called the RACE reads with MiXCR, one entry per CDR3 protein. The V and J calls and clone size are TCRdb's, not the authors'. The table shows 80,000 to 100,000 distinct CDR3 sequences, with 9.6% occurring only once. The material was whole blood, obtained in connection with sensitization to the hapten diphenylcyclopropenone (DPC). The receptor's source is a woman aged 40 to 50 with alopecia areata. Some clones in this sample may be carry-over from other donors' samples. The chain carries TRBV7-2 and TRBJ2-7; no definite D call. The CDR3 sequence: CASSLGLGPSYEQYF. The DNA for the CDR3 is TGTGCCAGCAGCTTAGGGCTGGGCCCGTCCTACGAGCAGTACTTC.